One sample yielded the 21 T cell receptor beta chains listed below, sequenced in a study of T-cell reconstitution after alpha-beta-depleted transplantation in children (dated by TCRdb to about 2016). The treatment or condition label here, explained by the study, means: allogeneic hematopoietic cell transplantation with graft depleted of TCRalphabeta T cells and CD19 B cells. Library prep was done by PCR. TCRdb records Illumina HiSeq 2500 as the sequencer. TCR library preparation used molecular barcoding, with unique molecular identifiers applied to normalize quantification of the TCRbeta repertoire. TCRdb reprocessing: public reads trimmed at Q25 with fastp, clones called with MiXCR, in-frame beta chains kept. Rows are combined by CDR3 protein, so each entry shows the most common genes and DNA. Present in this sample are around 960,000 distinct CDR3 sequences, roughly 31% of which were seen just once. Roughly 28% of the sample belongs to the ten largest clones.

This material consisted of PBMCs, mostly from graft donor cells, taken 360 days after TCRalphabeta/CD19-depleted stem cell transplant. Every receptor here comes from a boy younger than two who had a stem cell transplant for SCID, so the T cells may come from the graft donor.

This clonotype was picked up a small number of times. The J gene is TRBJ1-2, the V gene TRBV4-3, with a weak D call TRBD1 (6 bases). Germline CDR1 LGHNA, CDR2 YSLEER. There are 15 residues in the CDR3. Trimming took 1 base from V and 4 from J, leaving 13 bases between them. The CDR3, as DNA: TGCGCCAGCAGCCAAGGCAGAGGGGGAGTCTATGGCTACACCTTC. Translation: CASSQGRGGVYGYTF.

This clonotype turned up a few times. The rearrangement uses TRBV7-9 and TRBJ2-1, with D hard to call. This CDR3 is built from 14 residues. Germline CDR1 reads SEHNR; CDR2 reads FQNEAQ (reference sequence). V lost 6 bases and J lost 0, with 9 bases in between. In DNA, the CDR3 is TGTGCCAGCAGGGGCCCAAGCTCCTACAATGAGCAGTTCTTC. Amino acids: CASRGPSSYNEQFF.

This clonotype was seen only once. The chain carries TRBV19 and TRBJ2-2, with TRBD1 matching over 12 bases. The CDR3 has 18 amino acids. From germline, CDR1 is LNHDA and CDR2 SQIVND (reference sequence). V shed 3 bases, J shed 4 bases, and the junction held 9 bases outside the gene matches. The CDR3 here is CASSMGTGGPRITGELFF. CDR3 in DNA: TGTGCCAGTAGTATGGGGACAGGGGGCCCCCGGATCACCGGGGAGCTGTTTTTT.

The chain carries TRBV20-1 and TRBJ1-1; TRBD1 aligns across 7 bases. V trimming: 6 bases; J trimming: 5 bases; junction bases outside the gene matches: 9. CDR1 is DFQATT and CDR2 is SNEGSKA in the germline V gene (reference sequence). This CDR3 comprises 13 residues. In DNA, the CDR3 is TGCAGTGCCTTGACAGGGCCGAATACTGAAGCTTTCTTT. Translation: CSALTGPNTEAFF.

This clonotype has a handful of counts. The CDR3 DNA sequence: TGTGCCAGCAGCTTCAATAGTGGATCAGAGACCCAGTACTTC. It translates to CASSFNSGSETQYF. This rearrangement joins TRBV7-2 to TRBJ2-5; D gene unclear. Trimming removed 3 bases from V and 4 bases from J, with 12 bases in between. CDR1 and CDR2 (germline): SGHTA, FQGNSA. This CDR3 is built from 14 residues.

The CDR3 reads CASSGARTGELFF. CDR3 nucleotide sequence: TGTGCCAGCAGTGGGGCAAGAACCGGGGAGCTGTTTTTT. The rearrangement joins TRBV6-1 to TRBJ2-2; D not resolved. The germline V and J ends were trimmed by 4 bases and 5 bases, with 8 bases remaining between them. This CDR3 comprises 13 residues. The V gene's germline CDR1 is MNHNS and CDR2 SASEGT.

The chain carries TRBV29-1 and TRBJ2-3; perhaps TRBD1 as D (7 bases). Looked up from germline, CDR1 is SQVTM and CDR2 is ANQGSEA. CDR3 length: 14 amino acids. V was cut by 3 bases and J by 6 bases, with 16 bases left in between. CDR3 DNA sequence: TGCAGCGTTGATGGAGGGGGCCATACTGATACGCAGTATTTT. This codes for CSVDGGGHTDTQYF.

This chain links TRBV7-2 with TRBJ1-2; a weak D match, TRBD1 (6 bases). With 1 base removed from V and 3 bases from J, the gap between germline ends came to 18 bases. Germline CDR1 and CDR2: SGHTA and FQGNSA. CDR3 length: 17 residues. The CDR3 DNA is TGTGCCAGCAGCTTAGTGGGGGCAGGCTGGTTGGACTATGGCTACACCTTC. Translated, it gives CASSLVGAGWLDYGYTF.

This clonotype was observed a few times. The rearrangement links TRBV7-2 to TRBJ1-5; D is possibly TRBD1 (6 bases). The CDR3 is made up of 14 amino acids. Germline lookup yields CDR1 SGHTA and CDR2 FQGNSA. V gave up 8 bases and J gave up 3 bases, with 14 bases separating them. CDR3 DNA: TGTGCCAGCGTCGGGGGGGGCTTCAATCAGCCCCAGCATTTT. Protein: CASVGGGFNQPQHF.

This chain joins TRBV5-1 and TRBJ2-3; no definite D call. With 0 bases removed from V and 6 bases from J, the gap between germline ends came to 14 bases. Germline V gives CDR1 SGHRS, CDR2 YFSETQ. This CDR3 is built from 15 residues. Here the CDR3 DNA reads TGCGCCAGCAGCTTGGAGGATCCTCCGAGCGATACGCAGTATTTT. Its protein product is CASSLEDPPSDTQYF. The variable domain in full, with the rest retrieved from reference TRBV5-1 and TRBJ2-3, is KAGVTQTPRYLIKTRGQQVTLSCSPISGHRSVSWYQQTPGQGLQFLFEYFSETQRNKGNFPGRFSGRQFSNSRSEMNVSTLELGDSALYLCASSLEDPPSDTQYFGPGTRLTVL.

J is TRBJ2-5 and V is TRBV15; the D call may be TRBD1 or TRBD2 (5 bases each). The CDR3 loop spans 15 amino acids. Per the germline V gene, CDR1 is LNHNV and CDR2 is YYDKDF (reference sequence). Trimming cost V 1 base and J 1 base, with 10 bases left between them. CDR3 sequence reads: CATSRVVGTQETQYF. CDR3 DNA sequence: TGTGCCACCAGCAGAGTGGTGGGGACCCAAGAGACCCAGTACTTC.

There are a few counts of this clonotype. The V gene is TRBV21-1, the J gene TRBJ1-5. TRBV21-1 is a listed pseudogene. This CDR3 spans 13 amino acids. The CDR3: CASSNRYNQPQHF. In nucleotides, the CDR3 is TGTGCCAGCAGCAACAGATACAATCAGCCCCAGCATTTT.

The chain has TRBV9 and TRBJ1-3, with D perhaps matching TRBD1 (5 bases). Per the germline V gene, CDR1 is SGDLS and CDR2 is YYNGEE. The CDR3 spans 14 residues. The germline V and J ends were trimmed by 7 bases and 3 bases, with 14 bases remaining between them. The CDR3 sequence is CASEGRDDGNTIYF. Written as DNA, the CDR3 is TGTGCCAGCGAAGGGAGGGACGATGGAAACACCATATATTTT.

This clonotype was counted many times. CDR3 sequence reads: CASTEGPMNTEAFF. The DNA of the CDR3 is TGCGCCAGCACCGAGGGACCGATGAACACTGAAGCTTTCTTT. The chain joins TRBV5-1 to TRBJ1-1; D may be TRBD1 (5 bases). V was pared by 6 bases and J by 0 bases, with 12 bases between. The CDR3 is 14 amino acids. Per germline, CDR1 SGHRS and CDR2 YFSETQ.

This clonotype was detected a few times. The rearrangement joins TRBV20-1 to TRBJ2-7, with unresolved D. Germline V gene lookup returns CDR1 DFQATT and CDR2 SNEGSKA (reference sequence). The CDR3 consists of 12 residues. V was clipped by 4 bases and J by 2 bases, with 9 bases between them. CDR3 loop: CSAMEGPYEQYF. The CDR3 DNA sequence: TGCAGTGCTATGGAAGGGCCCTACGAGCAGTACTTC.

This clonotype was seen a few times. V usage is TRBV2 and J usage is TRBJ1-2; 12 nucleotides line up with TRBD1. Germline V CDR1 and CDR2: SNHLY, FYNNEI. V lost 4 bases to trimming and J lost 4 bases; unmatched junction nucleotides: 7. The CDR3 loop spans 16 amino acids. DNA for the CDR3: TGTGCCAGCAGTGTGGGACAGGGGGCAGGGAGCTATGGCTACACCTTC. Encoded protein: CASSVGQGAGSYGYTF.

The chain links TRBV4-2 to TRBJ2-3, with TRBD2 identical over 8 bases. V gave up 0 bases and J gave up 1 base; unmatched junction bases: 3. In germline, CDR1 is LGHNA, CDR2 YNFKEQ. CDR3 length: 16 residues. The CDR3 reads CASSQDTGGRTDTQYF. The CDR3 bases are TGTGCCAGCAGCCAAGATACGGGGGGGCGCACAGATACGCAGTATTTT.

This clonotype was seen only a few times. The chain joins TRBV5-1 to TRBJ2-3; D may be TRBD1 (5 bases). Deletions cut 4 bases from V and 11 bases from J, with 14 bases between. The CDR3 totals 12 residues. The germline CDR1 and CDR2 sequences are SGHRS and YFSETQ. The CDR3 protein is CASSRTQKEQYF. The CDR3 nucleotides read TGCGCCAGCAGCCGGACACAAAAGGAGCAGTATTTT.

This CDR3 reads CSATSVDEQFF. The DNA of the CDR3 is TGCAGTGCTACTAGCGTCGATGAGCAGTTCTTC. The chain recombines TRBV20-1 with TRBJ2-1, with TRBD2 as a possible D gene (6 bases). V dropped 4 bases and J dropped 8 bases, with 9 bases sitting between them. Germline assignment: CDR1 DFQATT and CDR2 SNEGSKA (reference sequence). The CDR3 contains 11 residues.

V usage is TRBV18 and J usage is TRBJ2-3; D may be TRBD1 or TRBD2 (5 bases each). The germline V gene has CDR1 KGHSH and CDR2 LQKENI. This CDR3 comprises 16 residues. V dropped 4 bases and J dropped 0 bases, with 14 bases sitting between them. The CDR3 is CASSQSGPSSTDTQYF. CDR3 in DNA: TGTGCCAGCTCACAATCGGGGCCATCTAGCACAGATACGCAGTATTTT.

The chain uses TRBV9 and TRBJ2-7; TRBD1 matches 10 bases. This CDR3 comprises 15 residues. CDR1 and CDR2 from the germline V gene are SGDLS and YYNGEE. V lost 3 bases, J lost 0 bases, and 3 bases stayed unmatched. CDR3 DNA sequence: TGTGCCAGCAGCGCGGGACAGGGGAGCTCCTACGAGCAGTACTTC. Its translation is CASSAGQGSSYEQYF.